This passage covers 18 T cell receptor beta chains from one sample sequenced in a study of identical twins. TCRdb processed the 5' RACE reads anew with MiXCR; each CDR3 protein has one entry. Of 450,000 to 650,000 distinct CDR3 sequences listed, 13% to 15% are singletons. These records were also assigned to another study, of yellow fever vaccine responses in identical twins.

The sequencing input was CD4+ T cells sorted from blood. The receptors were gathered from a woman between 18 and 30 years old in good health.

Only a few counts were recorded for this clonotype. The chain employs TRBV15 and TRBJ2-2; D is ambiguous. The CDR3 extends over 14 amino acids. In germline, CDR1 is LNHNV, CDR2 YYDKDF (reference sequence). Trimming took off 0 bases at V and 6 bases at J, with 8 bases between the two ends. The CDR3 region is CATSRDRLAGELFF. Here the CDR3 DNA reads TGTGCCACCAGCAGAGATCGTCTAGCCGGGGAGCTGTTTTTT.

In its sample, this clonotype was seen a few times. V and J are TRBV29-1 and TRBJ2-7, with D perhaps TRBD2 (6 bases). The CDR3 runs to 13 residues. Deletions cut 6 bases from V and 2 bases from J, with 14 bases between. The germline V gene encodes CDR1 SQVTM and CDR2 ANQGSEA. The chain's CDR3 is CSVAPTGAYEQYF. As DNA, the CDR3 is TGCAGCGTGGCTCCGACGGGGGCCTACGAGCAGTACTTC.

This clonotype was counted a few times. The chain has TRBV7-8 and TRBJ2-1; 11 bases line up with TRBD2. The CDR3 is made up of 18 amino acids. The germline gives CDR1 SGHVS, CDR2 FQNEAQ. Trimming took 1 base from V and 5 from J; bases not matched to a gene: 10. CDR3 residues: CASSLVGASSGRNNEQFF. The CDR3 nucleotides are TGTGCCAGCAGCTTAGTCGGGGCGTCTAGCGGGAGGAACAATGAGCAGTTCTTC.

This clonotype occurred many times. The rearrangement joins TRBV4-2 to TRBJ1-1; D gene unclear. Germline values: CDR1 LGHNA, CDR2 YNFKEQ. The CDR3 has 14 residues. V was pared by 1 base and J by 0 bases, with 6 bases between. This CDR3 reads CASSQVGLNTEAFF. As DNA, the CDR3 is TGTGCCAGCAGCCAAGTAGGGTTGAACACTGAAGCTTTCTTT.

This chain connects TRBV15 to TRBJ2-3; D may match TRBD1 or TRBD2 (6 bases each). V lost 1 base to trimming and J lost 1 base, with 12 bases between them. This CDR3 region has 16 residues. Germline CDR1 reads LNHNV; CDR2 reads YYDKDF (reference sequence). The CDR3 is CATSRGVGGGTDTQYF. CDR3 nucleotides: TGTGCCACCAGCAGAGGGGTGGGGGGCGGCACAGATACGCAGTATTTT.

This clonotype occurred many times. The chain employs TRBV5-1 and TRBJ1-1; no clear D. CDR1 and CDR2 (germline): SGHRS, YFSETQ. CDR3 length equals 13 residues. Between the trimmed V and J ends, which lost 0 bases and 4 bases, there was a span of 7 bases. The CDR3 loop reads CASSLEGPTEAFF. Written as DNA, the CDR3 is TGCGCCAGCAGCTTGGAAGGGCCCACTGAAGCTTTCTTT.

V is TRBV6-5 and J is TRBJ1-2; D remains ambiguous. The germline CDR1 and CDR2 sequences are MNHEY and SVGAGI. V was trimmed by 6 bases and J by 7 bases, leaving 15 bases between them. The CDR3 consists of 13 residues. This chain's CDR3 is CASRFPGSPGYTF. The CDR3 nucleotides are TGTGCCAGCAGGTTCCCGGGATCTCCTGGCTACACCTTC.

This clonotype showed up many times. This chain uses TRBV24-1 with TRBJ2-5; no definite D call. There are 14 residues in the CDR3. V lost 3 bases to trimming and J lost 1 base, with 8 bases between them. Germline V gene data show CDR1 as KGHDR and CDR2 as SFDVKD. CDR3 in DNA: TGTGCCACCAGTGATCCATTTACCCAAGAGACCCAGTACTTC. Translating gives CATSDPFTQETQYF.

The rearrangement links TRBV5-5 to TRBJ2-3; D gene ambiguous. The CDR3 is 15 amino acids. Per the germline V gene, CDR1 is SGHKS and CDR2 is YYEKEE (reference sequence). The ends were cut back, 4 bases at V and 4 bases at J, with 16 bases in the middle. CDR3 sequence reads: CASSPFGEGPDTQYF. The CDR3 nucleotides are TGTGCCAGCAGCCCTTTTGGGGAAGGGCCAGATACGCAGTATTTT.

This clonotype was seen a few times. CDR3: CASTYHQIRITFSADTQYF. CDR3 sequence (DNA): TGTGCCAGCACCTACCACCAGATTCGGATTACCTTCTCCGCCGATACGCAGTATTTT. This chain joins TRBV28 and TRBJ2-3; no definite D call. The CDR3 spans 19 residues. Per germline, CDR1 MDHEN and CDR2 SYDVKM. V was shortened by 7 bases and J by 6 bases, with 32 bases between the two germline ends.

This clonotype appeared a few times. V and J are TRBV6-1 and TRBJ1-3; no clear D gene. Germline V gene data show CDR1 as MNHNS and CDR2 as SASEGT. The CDR3 runs 16 residues. Between the trimmed V and J ends, which lost 6 bases and 0 bases, there was a span of 15 bases. As DNA, the CDR3 is TGTGCCAGCAGGAGAACGACGAAGAGCTCTGGAAACACCATATATTTT. Encoded protein: CASRRTTKSSGNTIYF.

The CDR3 here is CASNDRGLIYEQYF. In DNA form, the CDR3 reads TGTGCCAGCAATGACAGGGGGCTCATCTACGAGCAGTACTTC. The chain is built from TRBV2 and TRBJ2-7, with 10 bases aligning to TRBD1. The germline V gene encodes CDR1 SNHLY and CDR2 FYNNEI. The CDR3 sequence is 14 residues long. V trimming: 7 bases; J trimming: 3 bases; junction bases outside the gene matches: 6.

The gene calls are TRBV10-3 and TRBJ2-1; 8 bases are shared with TRBD2. The trim removed 3 bases at V and 3 bases at J, leaving 4 bases unmatched. CDR1 and CDR2 (germline): ENHRY, SYGVKD. The CDR3 has 15 residues. CDR3 DNA: TGTGCCATCAGTGACTCGGGACTAGTCTACAATGAGCAGTTCTTC. Its translation is CAISDSGLVYNEQFF.

This clonotype was observed a few times. This chain connects TRBV20-1 to TRBJ1-1; no definite D call. Germline-derived CDR1 and CDR2 are DFQATT and SNEGSKA (reference sequence). The V and J ends lost 7 bases and 2 bases respectively, with 14 bases between them. The CDR3 is 13 amino acids. DNA of the CDR3: TGCAGTGATAATCCGGGCCAAAACACTGAAGCTTTCTTT. It translates to CSDNPGQNTEAFF.

This clonotype was detected a few times. The chain combines TRBV20-1 with TRBJ1-5, with D unclear. The ends were cut back, 0 bases at V and 4 bases at J, with 7 bases in the middle. The CDR3 length is 13 residues. CDR1 and CDR2 from the germline V gene are DFQATT and SNEGSKA (reference sequence). The CDR3 region has the DNA TGCAGTGCTAGAGACAGCCTAAATCAGCCCCAGCATTTT. Protein: CSARDSLNQPQHF.

J is TRBJ2-3 and V is TRBV18; TRBD2 is a possible D gene (5 bases). Germline V lookup: CDR1 KGHSH, CDR2 LQKENI. The V and J ends lost 6 bases and 1 base respectively, with 17 bases between them. The CDR3 is 16 residues long. CDR3 sequence: CASSWGSFSGTDTQYF. The CDR3 DNA follows: TGTGCCAGCTCTTGGGGTTCTTTTAGCGGCACAGATACGCAGTATTTT.

This clonotype was picked up many times. The rearrangement joins TRBV10-3 to TRBJ1-5; no definite D call. From germline, CDR1 is ENHRY and CDR2 SYGVKD. Trimming pared 4 bases from V and 8 bases from J, leaving 12 bases between. CDR3 size: 13 residues. This CDR3 is CAISGSGLEPQHF. CDR3 nucleotide sequence: TGTGCCATCAGTGGGTCAGGTCTGGAGCCCCAGCATTTT.

The chain uses TRBV7-9 and TRBJ1-6, with D perhaps TRBD1 (5 bases). The germline V gene has CDR1 SEHNR and CDR2 FQNEAQ (reference sequence). V shed 5 bases and J shed 10 bases, with 15 bases lying between them. The CDR3 runs 14 residues. The CDR3: CASSTPGGDSPLHF. CDR3 nucleotides: TGTGCCAGCAGCACCCCGGGGGGGGACTCACCCCTCCACTTT.